One sample yielded the 17 T cell receptor beta chains listed below, sequenced in a study of cytomegalovirus exposure and HLA in healthy donors. PCR employed 60 Vbeta and 13 Jbeta primers. Only in-frame clones appear in the TCRdb table, and some are missing; sequencing was by immunoSEQ multiplex PCR. The data show roughly 190,000 clones, roughly three quarters seen once. Sequencing was carried out using PBMCs. These receptors all come from a woman between 45 and 65 years old in good health and CMV-seronegative.

The gene calls are TRBV30 and TRBJ2-4; 8 positions agree with TRBD2. This CDR3 spans 14 amino acids. Germline V CDR1 and CDR2: GTSNPN, SVGIG (reference sequence). The V gene end was trimmed by 2 bases and the J gene end by 6 bases; junction bases not matched to a gene: 6. The CDR3 spells CAWSYAREANIQYF. The DNA of the CDR3 is TGTGCCTGGAGTTATGCGCGGGAGGCAAACATTCAGTACTTC.

The rearrangement uses TRBV15 and TRBJ1-2, with D possibly matching TRBD1 (5 bases). The CDR3 totals 14 residues. Trimming left V 5 bases short and J 4 bases short, with 14 bases between. The germline V gene has CDR1 LNHNV and CDR2 YYDKDF (reference sequence). The CDR3 protein is CATSGVNQGYGYTF. The CDR3 DNA reads as TGTGCCACCAGCGGGGTGAACCAGGGCTATGGCTACACCTTC.

V is TRBV15 and J is TRBJ1-4, with TRBD1 matching 7 bases. V lost 1 base to trimming and J lost 6 bases; unmatched junction nucleotides: 2. CDR3 length: 14 amino acids. In germline, CDR1 is LNHNV, CDR2 YYDKDF (reference sequence). The CDR3 reads CATSRGGGDEKLFF. The CDR3 nucleotides read TGTGCCACCAGCAGAGGAGGGGGCGATGAAAAACTGTTTTTT.

This clone was counted at least ten times. This chain connects TRBV6-6 to TRBJ1-5; D gene ambiguous. This CDR3 is 16 amino acids long. V lost 5 bases to trimming and J lost 2 bases, with 16 bases between them. Germline assignment: CDR1 MNHNY and CDR2 SVGAGI (reference sequence). For the CDR3, the DNA is TGTGCCAGCAGTGTCGGACCGGGGAAGCGCAATCAGCCCCAGCATTTT. Encoded protein: CASSVGPGKRNQPQHF.

This clone was counted once. The chain uses TRBV5-8 and TRBJ1-1, with TRBD1 matching 7 bases. The length of the CDR3 is 16 residues. Germline values: CDR1 SGHTS, CDR2 YDEGEE. V was pared by 0 bases and J by 0 bases, with 5 bases of the junction left unmatched. The CDR3 reads CASSLDRGNMNTEAFF. For the CDR3, the DNA is TGTGCCAGCAGCTTGGACAGGGGCAACATGAACACTGAAGCTTTCTTT.

V gene TRBV6-5 combines with J gene TRBJ1-2; D gene ambiguous. The CDR3 sequence is 14 residues long. Trimming removed 5 bases from V and 0 bases from J, with 10 bases in between. Looked up from germline, CDR1 is MNHEY and CDR2 is SVGAGI. CDR3 loop: CASSPGISNYGYTF. In DNA, the CDR3 is TGTGCCAGCAGTCCCGGGATTTCTAACTATGGCTACACCTTC.

V and J are TRBV5-1 and TRBJ2-2; 10 bases match TRBD1. The CDR3 has 14 amino acids. Germline loops: CDR1 SGHRS, CDR2 YFSETQ. Trimming cost V 3 bases and J 5 bases; bases outside gene matches: 1. The CDR3 DNA follows: TGCGCCAGCAGCTCGGGACAGGGGACCGGGGAGCTGTTTTTT. Encoded protein: CASSSGQGTGELFF.

This chain uses TRBV14 with TRBJ2-3; tentative D call: TRBD2 (5 bases). There are 16 residues in the CDR3. Trimming took 1 base from V and 4 from J, leaving 15 bases between them. Germline CDR1 SGHDN, CDR2 FVKESK. The CDR3 region is CASSQAIPADPDTQYF. The CDR3, as DNA: TGTGCCAGCAGCCAAGCGATCCCAGCGGATCCAGATACGCAGTATTTT.

V gene TRBV27 combines with J gene TRBJ2-7; possibly TRBD1 for D (5 bases). Germline CDR1 is MNHEY and CDR2 is SMNVEV (reference sequence). Trimming took off 7 bases at V and 1 base at J, with 8 bases between the two ends. The CDR3 length is 12 residues. CDR3 in amino acids: CASKGVSYEQYF. The CDR3 DNA reads TGTGCCAGCAAAGGGGTATCCTACGAGCAGTACTTC.

This rearrangement joins TRBV4-3 to TRBJ2-1; 11 bases agree with TRBD2. The CDR3 sequence is 21 residues long. From germline, CDR1 is LGHNA and CDR2 YSLEER. Germline trimming cut 0 bases from V and 6 bases from J; bases unmatched to any gene: 19. CDR3 residues: CASSQEIPLAGATSWGNEQFF. The CDR3 DNA reads as TGCGCCAGCAGCCAAGAAATCCCACTAGCGGGAGCCACAAGCTGGGGCAATGAGCAGTTCTTC.

The chain is built from TRBV7-9 and TRBJ1-4; 9 positions agree with TRBD1. The ends lost 1 base at V and 12 bases at J; junction bases unmatched: 12. CDR1 and CDR2 (germline): SEHNR, FQNEAQ (reference sequence). The CDR3 has 16 amino acids. In DNA form, the CDR3 reads TGTGCCAGCAGCTTAGACCTCCCGGGACAGGGAGTTGAACTGTTTTTT. Translating it yields CASSLDLPGQGVELFF.

This sequence joins TRBV2 and TRBJ2-3, with 8 bases fitting TRBD1. The CDR3 sequence is 15 residues long. Germline assignment: CDR1 SNHLY and CDR2 FYNNEI. J was trimmed by 1 base and V by 4 bases; bases with no gene match: 4. The CDR3: CASSVADRGTDTQYF. The CDR3 region has the DNA TGTGCCAGCAGTGTCGCGGACAGGGGCACAGATACGCAGTATTTT. Full variable domain (missing parts from reference TRBV2 and TRBJ2-3): EPEVTQTPSHQVTQMGQEVILRCVPISNHLYFYWYRQILGQKVEFLVSFYNNEISEKSEIFDDQFSVERPDGSNFTLKIRSTKLEDSAMYFCASSVADRGTDTQYFGPGTRLTVL.

The rearrangement uses TRBV14 and TRBJ2-5, with D possibly being TRBD2 (6 bases). The CDR3 is 18 residues long. The V and J ends lost 2 bases and 0 bases respectively, with 19 bases between them. Germline CDR1 and CDR2: SGHDN and FVKESK. As DNA, the CDR3 is TGTGCCAGCAGCCAACCGAACGGGGGTCAGGAGTACCAAGAGACCCAGTACTTC. Residues: CASSQPNGGQEYQETQYF.

The V call is TRBV5-1, the J call TRBJ1-2; 9 nucleotides line up with TRBD1. J gave up 3 bases and V 2 bases, and 5 bases lay outside the gene matches. In germline, CDR1 is SGHRS, CDR2 YFSETQ. The CDR3 is made up of 15 amino acids. CDR3 protein: CASSFEQGAYYGYTF. The CDR3 DNA sequence: TGCGCCAGCAGCTTTGAACAGGGGGCCTACTATGGCTACACCTTC.

V and J are TRBV5-1 and TRBJ2-2; D not resolved. Per germline, CDR1 SGHRS and CDR2 YFSETQ. CDR3 size: 12 residues. V was pared by 3 bases and J by 4 bases, with 4 bases between. CDR3 amino acids: CASSSGTGELFF. The CDR3 DNA is TGCGCCAGCAGCTCGGGCACCGGGGAGCTGTTTTTT.

The rearrangement uses TRBV28 and TRBJ2-7; the D gene is possibly TRBD1 (5 bases). V was clipped by 8 bases and J by 4 bases, with 12 bases between them. Germline V CDR1 and CDR2: MDHEN, SYDVKM. This CDR3 contains 12 residues. The CDR3, as DNA: TGTGCCAGCCGGCAGGGTCAGTACGAGCAGTACTTC. Its protein product is CASRQGQYEQYF.

The chain recombines TRBV2 with TRBJ2-1; 9 bases line up with TRBD1. J lost 9 bases, V lost 6 bases, and 12 bases had no gene match. Germline lookup yields CDR1 SNHLY and CDR2 FYNNEI. This CDR3 region has 15 residues. CDR3 protein: CASSRQGGINSEQFF. Here the CDR3 DNA reads TGTGCCAGCAGCCGACAGGGGGGGATAAATAGTGAGCAGTTCTTC.